One sample yielded the 23 T cell receptor beta chains listed below, sequenced in a study of shared clonotypes between healthy human individuals. Sequencing used immunoSEQ multiplex PCR; TCRdb keeps in-frame clones, though not all of them. This sample yields about 680,000 clones, of which 92% are seen a single time; about a quarter belongs to the top ten. Naive CD8 isolation took CD45RO-negative cells positively selected for CCR7 and excluded terminally differentiated effector memory CD45RA+ cells. Material: naive CD8+ T cells sorted from blood. The receptor source for this set is a man aged 30 to 45 in good health.

The chain carries TRBV28 and TRBJ2-1; 7 nucleotides agree with TRBD2. Germline loops: CDR1 MDHEN, CDR2 SYDVKM. CDR3 size: 13 residues. After removal of 2 bases from V and 8 bases from J, the junction contained 3 bases not matched to a gene. DNA of the CDR3: TGTGCCAGCAGTTTAATCAGCGGGGATGAGCAGTTCTTC. This encodes CASSLISGDEQFF.

V is TRBV6-5 and J is TRBJ2-7, with TRBD2 matching over 8 bases. The V and J ends lost 7 bases and 2 bases, in that order; junction bases with no gene match: 10. Per the germline V gene, CDR1 is MNHEY and CDR2 is SVGAGI. The length of the CDR3 is 15 residues. Here the CDR3 reads CASTQAVSGTYEQYF. CDR3 sequence (DNA): TGTGCCAGCACCCAGGCTGTTAGCGGGACCTACGAGCAGTACTTC.

The CDR3 reads CSAFVPYEQYF. The DNA for the CDR3 is TGCAGCGCCTTTGTGCCCTACGAGCAGTACTTC. The chain employs TRBV29-1 and TRBJ2-7; D gene ambiguous. Germline assignment: CDR1 SQVTM and CDR2 ANQGSEA. V gave up 7 bases and J gave up 2 bases, with 9 bases separating them. There are 11 residues in the CDR3.

This rearrangement joins TRBV27 to TRBJ2-7; the D is unclear. This CDR3 has 14 residues. V lost 7 bases to trimming and J lost 0 bases, with 13 bases between them. Germline assignment: CDR1 MNHEY and CDR2 SMNVEV (reference sequence). The DNA of the CDR3 is TGTGCCAGCAAACTCCCAGGCCCCTCCTACGAGCAGTACTTC. Encoded protein: CASKLPGPSYEQYF.

The chain combines TRBV7-9 with TRBJ2-5; TRBD2 agrees at 9 bases. Germline V gene lookup returns CDR1 SEHNR and CDR2 FQNEAQ (reference sequence). The CDR3 contains 17 residues. J was trimmed by 2 bases and V by 2 bases; bases with no gene match: 9. The CDR3 bases are TGTGCCAGCAGCTTATTAGGGCTAGCGGGACCACAAGAGACCCAGTACTTC. It yields the protein CASSLLGLAGPQETQYF. The entire variable domain, with the rest obtained from reference TRBV7-9 and TRBJ2-5, is as follows: DTGVSQNPRHKITKRGQNVTFRCDPISEHNRLYWYRQTLGQGPEFLTYFQNEAQLEKSRLLSDRFSAERPKGSFSTLEIQRTEQGDSAMYLCASSLLGLAGPQETQYFGPGTRLLVL.

The chain couples TRBV7-9 to TRBJ1-1; possibly TRBD1 for D (5 bases). V was shortened by 1 base and J by 5 bases, with 11 bases between the two germline ends. Germline V gene lookup returns CDR1 SEHNR and CDR2 FQNEAQ (reference sequence). The CDR3 has 14 amino acids. This CDR3 is CASSLVGAGTEAFF. Written as DNA, the CDR3 is TGTGCCAGCAGCTTAGTAGGGGCTGGGACTGAAGCTTTCTTT.

The chain is built from TRBV7-9 and TRBJ1-1; 7 bases agree with TRBD1. Per the germline V gene, CDR1 is SEHNR and CDR2 is FQNEAQ (reference sequence). The ends lost 4 bases at V and 3 bases at J; junction bases unmatched: 17. The CDR3 loop spans 18 amino acids. The CDR3 nucleotides read TGTGCCAGCAGCTCTAGTCTCGACAGGGCGCGCTTGGACACTGAAGCTTTCTTT. Amino acids: CASSSSLDRARLDTEAFF.

The chain carries TRBV25-1 and TRBJ2-3; D remains unclear. This CDR3 contains 12 residues. Trimming removed 6 bases from V and 5 bases from J, with 9 bases in between. Germline V gives CDR1 MGHDK, CDR2 SYGVNS. Here the CDR3 DNA reads TGTGCCAGCAGGGATGATGAAGATACGCAGTATTTT. Amino acids: CASRDDEDTQYF.

V gene TRBV10-3 combines with J gene TRBJ2-3, with TRBD1 matching over 8 bases. The CDR3 runs 15 residues. Germline assignment: CDR1 ENHRY and CDR2 SYGVKD. J was trimmed by 2 bases and V by 5 bases; bases with no gene match: 6. CDR3 residues: CAISSMGQATDTQYF. DNA of the CDR3: TGTGCCATCAGTAGTATGGGACAGGCCACAGATACGCAGTATTTT.

The J gene is TRBJ1-5, the V gene TRBV4-3; D gene ambiguous. This CDR3 is 13 amino acids long. The germline CDR1 and CDR2 sequences are LGHNA and YSLEER. Between the trimmed V and J ends, which lost 1 base and 8 bases, there was a span of 9 bases. CDR3 amino acids: CASSQVFMKPQHF. The CDR3 DNA reads as TGCGCCAGCAGCCAAGTGTTCATGAAGCCCCAGCATTTT.

This clone is a singleton in its sample. The chain links TRBV5-6 to TRBJ1-2; D ambiguous. Trimming stripped 3 bases from V and 4 bases from J, with 10 bases between. The CDR3 covers 13 residues. Germline CDR1 is SGHDT and CDR2 is YYEEEE. As DNA, the CDR3 is TGTGCCAGCAGCTCCCCGGGGTCCTATGGCTACACCTTC. Encoded protein: CASSSPGSYGYTF.

In the case of this clone: Other DNA sequences of this sample code for an identical CDR3. This rearrangement joins TRBV29-1 to TRBJ2-7; D is ambiguous. The CDR3 contains 10 residues. From germline, CDR1 is SQVTM and CDR2 ANQGSEA. The V end lost 5 bases, the J end lost 1 base, and 3 bases lay between the germline ends. CDR3 in amino acids: CSVLSYEQYF. The CDR3 DNA sequence: TGCAGCGTTCTTTCCTACGAGCAGTACTTC.

V usage is TRBV5-4 and J usage is TRBJ1-1, with no clear D. The CDR3 length is 15 residues. V was pared by 0 bases and J by 0 bases, with 9 bases between. CDR1 SGHNT and CDR2 YYREEE come from the germline V gene (reference sequence). This chain's CDR3 is CASSLVPEMNTEAFF. The CDR3 DNA is TGTGCCAGCAGCTTGGTTCCAGAAATGAACACTGAAGCTTTCTTT.

The genes are TRBV7-8 and TRBJ2-1; TRBD2 aligns across 7 bases. J lost 4 bases, V lost 0 bases, and 6 bases had no gene match. The CDR3 consists of 16 residues. Germline CDR1 is SGHVS and CDR2 is FQNEAQ. DNA of the CDR3: TGTGCCAGCAGCTTAGCGCCGGCTAGCGGATACAATGAGCAGTTCTTC. Its protein product is CASSLAPASGYNEQFF.

The chain carries TRBV4-3 and TRBJ1-4; tentative D call: TRBD1 (5 bases). Trimming cost V 4 bases and J 3 bases, with 12 bases left between them. The germline V gene encodes CDR1 LGHNA and CDR2 YSLEER. The CDR3 length is 15 residues. DNA of the CDR3: TGCGCCAGCAGCCGCACCAGGGCACCTAATGAAAAACTGTTTTTT. Protein product: CASSRTRAPNEKLFF.

The chain recombines TRBV2 with TRBJ1-1, with D uncertain. The V gene lost 2 bases and the J gene lost 5 bases, with 6 bases spanning the gap. This CDR3 comprises 12 residues. The V gene's germline CDR1 is SNHLY and CDR2 FYNNEI. CDR3 residues: CASSEFRTEAFF. DNA for the CDR3: TGTGCCAGCAGTGAATTTCGGACTGAAGCTTTCTTT. Combining the CDR3 with reference TRBV2 and TRBJ1-1 gives the whole variable domain EPEVTQTPSHQVTQMGQEVILRCVPISNHLYFYWYRQILGQKVEFLVSFYNNEISEKSEIFDDQFSVERPDGSNFTLKIRSTKLEDSAMYFCASSEFRTEAFFGQGTRLTVV.

V gene TRBV7-9 combines with J gene TRBJ2-7; D gene uncertain. V was cut by 2 bases and J by 6 bases, with 14 bases left in between. CDR3 length equals 14 residues. From germline, CDR1 is SEHNR and CDR2 FQNEAQ (reference sequence). The CDR3 DNA reads TGTGCCAGCAGCTTATTATCTGTGGGATCCGAGCAGTACTTC. It yields the protein CASSLLSVGSEQYF. Full variable domain (rest looked up from reference TRBV7-9 and TRBJ2-7): DTGVSQNPRHKITKRGQNVTFRCDPISEHNRLYWYRQTLGQGPEFLTYFQNEAQLEKSRLLSDRFSAERPKGSFSTLEIQRTEQGDSAMYLCASSLLSVGSEQYFGPGTRLTVT.

The chain combines TRBV6-1 with TRBJ1-1; TRBD1 might be the D (6 bases). Deletions cut 0 bases from V and 2 bases from J, with 13 bases between. The V gene's germline CDR1 is MNHNS and CDR2 SASEGT. The CDR3 is 16 amino acids. This chain's CDR3 is CASSEAGGRVNTEAFF. The CDR3 coding sequence is TGTGCCAGCAGTGAAGCGGGGGGCAGGGTCAACACTGAAGCTTTCTTT.

The chain carries TRBV19 and TRBJ2-1; D might be TRBD1 (5 bases). CDR1 and CDR2 (germline): LNHDA, SQIVND (reference sequence). V lost 11 bases and J 2 bases, leaving 10 bases between the germline ends. This CDR3 has 12 residues. The CDR3 loop reads CACAGPYNEQFF. CDR3 bases: TGTGCCTGTGCAGGGCCCTACAATGAGCAGTTCTTC.

V is TRBV27 and J is TRBJ2-2; D gene ambiguous. V gave up 8 bases and J gave up 2 bases, with 9 bases separating them. This CDR3 is built from 13 residues. CDR1 is MNHEY, CDR2 SMNVEV, per germline (reference sequence). This chain's CDR3 is CASCDTNTGELFF. CDR3 sequence (DNA): TGTGCCAGCTGTGACACAAACACCGGGGAGCTGTTTTTT.

The DNA of the CDR3 is TGTGCCAGCAGCAAAGGGGGCGGGAGGGCCCACGAGCAGTACTTC. This encodes CASSKGGGRAHEQYF. This chain uses TRBV7-6 with TRBJ2-7; 9 nucleotides match TRBD2. The CDR3 is 15 residues long. CDR1 is SGHVS, CDR2 FNYEAQ, per germline. The V gene end was trimmed by 5 bases and the J gene end by 5 bases; junction bases not matched to a gene: 10. Variable domain in full (rest from reference TRBV7-6 and TRBJ2-7): GAGVSQSPRYKVTKRGQDVALRCDPISGHVSLYWYRQALGQGPEFLTYFNYEAQQDKSGLPNDRFSAERPEGSISTLTIQRTEQRDSAMYRCASSKGGGRAHEQYFGPGTRLTVT.

The J gene is TRBJ1-1, the V gene TRBV7-9; D possibly corresponds to TRBD1 (6 bases). The CDR3 covers 14 residues. V was trimmed by 5 bases and J by 7 bases, leaving 17 bases between them. Germline CDR1 and CDR2: SEHNR and FQNEAQ (reference sequence). CDR3 sequence (DNA): TGTGCCAGCAGCGGGCCGACAGGACGGTATGAAGCTTTCTTT. Translation: CASSGPTGRYEAFF.

The V and J genes are TRBV27 and TRBJ2-1; the D gene is possibly TRBD2 (6 bases). Germline values: CDR1 MNHEY, CDR2 SMNVEV (reference sequence). Trimming shortened V by 6 bases and J by 4 bases, and 22 bases separated the two germline ends. The CDR3 is made up of 17 amino acids. The CDR3 reads CASSLATGSPVYNEQFF. CDR3 bases: TGTGCCAGCAGCCTAGCCACCGGGAGTCCCGTATACAATGAGCAGTTCTTC.